This is a list of T cell receptor beta chains from one sample in a study of cytomegalovirus exposure and HLA in healthy donors. Here immunoSEQ multiplex PCR was the method, and the copy in TCRdb shows in-frame clones only, minus some. This repertoire shows approximately 180,000 clones, over 70% found once; its top ten account for approximately 6.7%. The sample taken for sequencing was PBMCs. Receptors originate from a man aged 25-45 years in good health and CMV-seropositive. Both conserved end residues are part of each CDR3.

TRBV7-9	TRBJ1-5	CASSRDPSNQPQHF
TRBV7-8	TRBJ2-1	CASSLWGLAGVGEQFF
TRBV25-1	TRBJ2-2	CASSGTGDTGELFF
TRBV15	TRBJ2-7	CATRGSSSYEQYF
TRBV5-1	TRBJ1-2	CASGAPGEGYTF
TRBV5-1	TRBJ2-7	CASSLSAGQTYEQYF
TRBV19	TRBJ2-5	CASSYKVGGSYQETQYF
TRBV5-1	TRBJ2-7	CASSMADWSSYEQYF
TRBV5-4	TRBJ1-2	CASSLDFRGPYGYTF
TRBV5-1	TRBJ2-1	CASSFPSSYNEQFF
TRBV5-1	TRBJ2-5	CASSLEAGEFWYF
TRBV7-6	TRBJ2-1	CASSLELAGGNEQFF
TRBV10-2	TRBJ1-2	CASSPLESNYGYTF
TRBV19	TRBJ2-3	CASSIRLATSTDTQYF
TRBV4-1	TRBJ2-7	CASSQRLAGGPGEQYF
TRBV13	TRBJ1-1	CAASTDGGGTEAFF
TRBV6-1	TRBJ2-7	CASSVGQGDYEQYF
TRBV12-5	TRBJ2-1	CASGPPGQGYNEQFF
TRBV11-2	TRBJ2-3	CASSPLLAGGRGSPDTQYF
TRBV27	TRBJ2-3	CASSSPGLGTDTQYF
TRBV14	TRBJ2-1	CASSRGTKSSYNEQFF
TRBV5-1	TRBJ2-1	CASSFQAGGRNEQFF
TRBV28	TRBJ1-4	CASSLLRVNRVEKLFF
TRBV19	TRBJ2-5	CASSADSPAGGGETQYF
TRBV21-1	TRBJ2-7	CASSKATGLWNLLGYEQYF
TRBV27	TRBJ2-3	CASSFLRERDTQYF
TRBV27	TRBJ2-3	CASREWGAADTQYF